These T cell receptor beta chains were read from a single sample in a study of vaccination and CD4 T cells after COVID-19. TCRdb processed the PCR reads anew with MiXCR; each CDR3 protein has one entry. This sample has about 19,000 distinct CDR3 sequences; about 50% occur once, and the top ten carry 9% to 10%. No antigen has been assigned to these receptors. Sequencing used CD4+ T cells from blood, cultured in vitro, obtained after SARS-CoV-2 vaccination. The receptor source for this set is a human donor who had recovered from COVID-19. Each CDR3 is given with its conserved first and last residue. Fields, in order: V gene, J gene, D gene, CDR3 protein. The D gene is left open where the match is weak.

TRBV27	TRBJ1-5	.	CASSRGFNQPQHF
TRBV30	TRBJ1-2	TRBD1	CAWSPGTGGGYTF
TRBV19	TRBJ1-2	TRBD1	CAGRDRVNDGYTF
TRBV19	TRBJ1-4	.	CASSINNNEKLFF
TRBV6-5	TRBJ2-7	TRBD2	CASSYRGVYEQYF
TRBV7-2	TRBJ1-2	.	CASSYPEARAYTF
TRBV6-1	TRBJ2-7	.	CAVRRGKPYEQYF
TRBV11-3	TRBJ2-5	.	CASSLGPPGQETQYF
TRBV27	TRBJ2-7	.	CASSVGGDYFYEQYF
TRBV29-1	TRBJ2-1	.	CSVQGRSYNEQFF
TRBV6-1	TRBJ1-2	TRBD1	CASSDFQGQGAGYGYTF
TRBV7-2	TRBJ1-2	.	CASSLGPGRYGYTF
TRBV6-1	TRBJ2-3	.	CASSEGTVQDTQYF
TRBV30	TRBJ1-2	TRBD1	CAWSQQGYGGYTF
TRBV20-1	TRBJ2-7	TRBD2	CSARTSGAYEQYF
TRBV20-1	TRBJ2-5	.	CSAERDGQETQYF
TRBV14	TRBJ1-1	.	CASSPSDWRKAFF
TRBV7-2	TRBJ1-3	.	CASSLVGGATGNTIYF
TRBV20-1	TRBJ2-3	.	CSALLASRIDTQYF
TRBV20-1	TRBJ1-5	.	CSASGGISNQPQHF
TRBV12-3/TRBV12-4	TRBJ1-1	.	CASSLGRGSTEAFF
TRBV12-3/TRBV12-4	TRBJ1-1	.	CASSLGGHTEAFF
TRBV19	TRBJ2-3	.	CASRQDWGIGTDTQYF
TRBV12-3/TRBV12-4	TRBJ2-7	.	CASSPRGLYEQYF
TRBV5-4	TRBJ1-2	.	CASSLAGGVGGYTF
TRBV20-1	TRBJ2-5	TRBD2	CSASPSGDEETQYF
TRBV29-1	TRBJ1-1	.	CSVDLGLGPEAFF
TRBV19	TRBJ1-2	.	CASTRGGYYGYTF
TRBV6-5	TRBJ2-5	TRBD1	CASSYSEGAETQYF
TRBV15	TRBJ1-1	.	CATSRDLWGCVGTEAFF
TRBV5-1	TRBJ2-1	TRBD2	CASSLLSSGVDNEQFF